This T cell receptor beta chain was obtained from a study of cytomegalovirus exposure and HLA in healthy donors. Study-wide results and limits: V- and J-gene trimming in TCR beta was tied to a missense DCLRE1C variant by an analysis performed later. An analysis that was carried out later associated 15,000 to 20,000 TCR beta sequences with HLA alleles at 0.05 false discovery rate. The study dropped some indistinguishable V segments, TRBV6-2 and TRBV6-3 among them. A later analysis found most CMV-associated TCR beta chains apparently HLA-restricted.

The PCR was carried out with 60 Vbeta primers and 13 Jbeta primers. TCRdb's table, derived via immunoSEQ multiplex PCR, lists solely in-frame clones and lacks some. The sample lists about 93,000 clones; around four fifths were seen once. A word on this clone: Its target is unknown.

J was trimmed by 1 base and V by 0 bases; bases with no gene match: 1. Germline V gives CDR1 MNHNS, CDR2 SASEGT. The CDR3 has 16 residues. The source is a middle-aged woman in good health and CMV-seronegative. The sequenced sample consisted of PBMCs. This chain uses TRBV6-1 with TRBJ1-3, with 9 positions matching TRBD1. CDR3 sequence: CASSEAGQGSGNTIYF. The CDR3 region has the DNA TGTGCCAGCAGTGAAGCGGGACAGGGTTCTGGAAACACCATATATTTT.